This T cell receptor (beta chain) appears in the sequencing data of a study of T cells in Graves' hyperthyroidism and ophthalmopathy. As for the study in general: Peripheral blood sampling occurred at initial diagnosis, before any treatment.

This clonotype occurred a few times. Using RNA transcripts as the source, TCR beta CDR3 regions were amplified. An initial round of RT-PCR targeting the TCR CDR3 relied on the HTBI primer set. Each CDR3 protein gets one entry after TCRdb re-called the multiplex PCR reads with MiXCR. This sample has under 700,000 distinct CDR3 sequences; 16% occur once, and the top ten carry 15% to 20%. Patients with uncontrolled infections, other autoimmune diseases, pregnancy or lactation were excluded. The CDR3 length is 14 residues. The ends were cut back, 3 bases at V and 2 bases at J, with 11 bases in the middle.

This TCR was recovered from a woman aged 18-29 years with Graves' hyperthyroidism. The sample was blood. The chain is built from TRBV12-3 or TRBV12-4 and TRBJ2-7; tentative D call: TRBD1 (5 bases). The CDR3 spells CASSLGHRTYEQYF. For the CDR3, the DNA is TGTGCCAGCAGTTTGGGGCACAGGACCTACGAGCAGTACTTC.